The rows below give T cell receptor beta chains drawn from one sample of a study of blood T cell repertoires in COVID-19. Profiling relied on immunoSEQ multiplex PCR, and the TCRdb table lists in-frame clones only, not all of them. The sample has 100,000 to 120,000 clones; roughly nine tenths are singletons. The sequenced sample consisted of peripheral blood. The source of these receptors is a human donor in a cohort sampled during active COVID-19. CDR3s include the opening cysteine and the closing phenylalanine or tryptophan. Each record gives: clone size, V gene, D gene, J gene, CDR3 DNA, CDR3 protein. The D gene is left open where the match is weak. Size is stated for part of the rows, as once, few or many counts, or as a class when the clone is expanded.

-,TRBV7-9,-,TRBJ2-1,TGTGCCAGCAGCTTAGCTCTAGCGAGCTCCTACAATGAGCAGTTCTTC,CASSLALASSYNEQFF
-,TRBV10-2,TRBD1,TRBJ2-7,TGCGCCAGCACAGGGGGCTACGAGCAGTACTTC,CASTGGYEQYF
-,TRBV19,-,TRBJ1-4,TGTGCCAGTAGTAACGGACACGCAACTAATGAAAAACTGTTTTTT,CASSNGHATNEKLFF
once,TRBV18,-,TRBJ2-5,TGTGCCAGCTCACCAGGCAGCCAAGAGACCCAGTACTTC,CASSPGSQETQYF
-,TRBV7-3,TRBD2,TRBJ2-2,TGTGCCAGCAGCCATACTAGCGCCGGGGAGCTGTTTTTT,CASSHTSAGELFF
-,TRBV23-1,-,TRBJ2-1,TGCGCCAGCAGTCAGCGACTAGACCAGCAGTTCTTC,CASSQRLDQQFF
-,TRBV27,TRBD1,TRBJ1-2,TGTGCCAGCTCGGACAGGCGGTACCCCGTTAACTATGGCTACACCTTC,CASSDRRYPVNYGYTF
-,TRBV7-2,-,TRBJ2-1,TGTGCCAGCTTACCGGGGGACTCAAGATACAATGAGCAGTTCTTC,CASLPGDSRYNEQFF
-,TRBV2,TRBD1,TRBJ1-6,TGTGCCAGCAGTGAAGAGGGCAGGGGGCTCGGTTCACCCCTCCACTTT,CASSEEGRGLGSPLHF
-,TRBV30,TRBD2,TRBJ2-1,TGTGCCTGGACGGTACTAGCGGGGGGCTACAATGAGCAGTTCTTC,CAWTVLAGGYNEQFF
once,TRBV9,TRBD2,TRBJ2-5,TGTGCCAGCAGCGTAGGCGGGAGCCAAGAGACCCAGTACTTC,CASSVGGSQETQYF
once,TRBV19,-,TRBJ1-6,TGTGCCAGTAGTATCCCCGATTCACCCCTCCACTTT,CASSIPDSPLHF
-,TRBV6-2/TRBV6-3,-,TRBJ2-3,TGTGCCAGCAGTTACGTGGCGGAGAGCACAGATACGCAGTATTTT,CASSYVAESTDTQYF
-,TRBV5-4,TRBD2,TRBJ2-3,TGTGCCAGCAGCTGGTTAGCGGGAGGGCCTACAGATACGCAGTATTTT,CASSWLAGGPTDTQYF
-,TRBV5-1,TRBD1,TRBJ1-1,TGCGCCAGCAGCGGGGCAGGGGGTCGTTTCGACACTGAAGCTTTCTTT,CASSGAGGRFDTEAFF
once,TRBV6-5,-,TRBJ2-1,TGTGCCACCCCCGCGGGGCAGGGAGGCGAGCAGTTCTTC,CATPAGQGGEQFF
-,TRBV5-1,-,TRBJ1-1,TGCGCCAGCAGCGCAGGGGACCGCAACACTGAAGCTTTCTTT,CASSAGDRNTEAFF
few,TRBV30,-,TRBJ2-6,TGTGCCTGGACGGGGTACGGCTGGGCCAACGTCCTGACTTTC,CAWTGYGWANVLTF
-,TRBV19,-,TRBJ1-1,TGTGCCAGTAGCCAATCAACAGGGCGGTACCCTGAAGCTTTCTTT,CASSQSTGRYPEAFF
-,TRBV10-3,-,TRBJ2-6,TGTGCCATCAGTGAGCTAGAGGTACTTGGGGCCAACGTCCTGACTTTC,CAISELEVLGANVLTF
-,TRBV4-1,-,TRBJ1-3,TGCGCCAGCAGCCAAGATGCGGGCTCTGGAAACACCATATATTTT,CASSQDAGSGNTIYF
-,TRBV5-1,TRBD2,TRBJ2-5,TGCGCCAGCGGTTCTCAGCGGGACGGAGAGACCCAGTACTTC,CASGSQRDGETQYF
-,TRBV15,-,TRBJ2-6,TGTGCCACCAGCAGAGAGAGCGGTGGGGGCGCTGGGGCCAACGTCCTGACTTTC,CATSRESGGGAGANVLTF
once,TRBV6-6,-,TRBJ1-1,TGTGCCAGCAGGGCTCAGGGGCGGAACACTGAAGCTTTCTTT,CASRAQGRNTEAFF
-,TRBV19,-,TRBJ2-2,TGTGCCAGTAAGGACTTGGCTAACACCGGGGAGCTGTTTTTT,CASKDLANTGELFF
many,TRBV6-5,-,TRBJ2-6,TGTGCCAGCATGCGCGGGGCCAACGTCCTGACTTTC,CASMRGANVLTF
-,TRBV29-1,TRBD2,TRBJ2-5,TGCAGCGTTGGGAAACGGGGGGGCGGTGAGACCCAGTACTTC,CSVGKRGGGETQYF
-,TRBV9,TRBD2,TRBJ2-3,TGTGCCAGCAGCGTAGGCGGGGGGGGGACAGATACGCAGTATTTT,CASSVGGGGTDTQYF
-,TRBV5-5,TRBD1,TRBJ1-2,TGTGCCAGCAGCTTGGAAGGGACAGGGGTCGCGTATAACTATGGCTACACCTTC,CASSLEGTGVAYNYGYTF
-,TRBV5-1,TRBD1,TRBJ2-7,TGCGCCAGCAGCACCGCCGGGACAGGGGGCAGGTCCGAGCAGTACTTC,CASSTAGTGGRSEQYF
-,TRBV2,TRBD1,TRBJ1-5,TGTGCCAGCAGGGCTGACAGAACAGGGGGCATCAATCAGCCCCAGCATTTT,CASRADRTGGINQPQHF
-,TRBV19,TRBD1,TRBJ1-5,TGTGCCAGTAGTACCTCGACAGGGGGCAAAAATCAGCCCCAGCATTTT,CASSTSTGGKNQPQHF
-,TRBV3-1/TRBV3-2,-,TRBJ1-4,TGTGCCAGCAGCCATACCACAGGGCCTGAAAAACTGTTTTTT,CASSHTTGPEKLFF
-,TRBV23-1,TRBD1,TRBJ2-2,TGCGCCAGCAGTCAATCCAACGGGACAGGGAGGACCGGGGAGCTGTTTTTT,CASSQSNGTGRTGELFF
-,TRBV11-2,-,TRBJ2-2,TGTGCCACCTCGTCCCAGGGGAGTGGGACCGGGGAGCTGTTTTTT,CATSSQGSGTGELFF
-,TRBV5-1,-,TRBJ2-3,TGCGCCAGCAGCTTGGGGGGGCGGGTCACAGATACGCAGTATTTT,CASSLGGRVTDTQYF
-,TRBV11-3,TRBD2,TRBJ2-1,TGTGCCAGCAGCTTAGGTAGTATAGCGGGGGGGCGTGGCAATGAGCAGTTCTTC,CASSLGSIAGGRGNEQFF
-,TRBV12-3/TRBV12-4,TRBD1,TRBJ1-2,TGTGCCAGCACCCCCGACAGGGACTATGGCTACACCTTC,CASTPDRDYGYTF
-,TRBV4-1,-,TRBJ2-1,TGCGCCAGCAGCCAAGCGGGGGTAGGCGTTTACAATGAGCAGTTCTTC,CASSQAGVGVYNEQFF
-,TRBV10-2,TRBD1,TRBJ1-4,TGCGCCAGCAGTTCAGGGGGTTTTAATGAAAAACTGTTTTTT,CASSSGGFNEKLFF
-,TRBV9,-,TRBJ1-3,TGTGCCAGCAGCACCACTGACAGGCCCTCCTCTGGAAACACCATATATTTT,CASSTTDRPSSGNTIYF
few,TRBV30,-,TRBJ1-5,TGTGCCTGGAGTGTAACTCTTGAACAGCCCCAGCATTTT,CAWSVTLEQPQHF
once,TRBV30,TRBD1,TRBJ1-1,TGTGCCTGGAACAGGGGATTGAACACTGAAGCTTTCTTT,CAWNRGLNTEAFF
medium-sized,TRBV2,TRBD2,TRBJ2-1,TGTGCCAGCAGCATAGCGGGGGGTTCCTACAATGAGCAGTTCTTC,CASSIAGGSYNEQFF
-,TRBV2,TRBD1,TRBJ1-2,TGTGCCAGCAGTGACAGGGGGTCTAACTATGGCTACACCTTC,CASSDRGSNYGYTF
-,TRBV4-2,TRBD2,TRBJ2-2,TGTGCCAGCAGCCAATTGCCTGCGGCTAGCGGGAGGGGGGAGCTGTTTTTT,CASSQLPAASGRGELFF
-,TRBV11-1,-,TRBJ2-3,TGTGCCAGCAGCTTATACTATACAGATACGCAGTATTTT,CASSLYYTDTQYF
-,TRBV9,TRBD1,TRBJ1-4,TGTGCCAGCAGCGTTGGGACAGGGGGGGGAAAACTGTTTTTT,CASSVGTGGGKLFF
-,TRBV7-2,TRBD2,TRBJ2-1,TGTGCCAGCAGCTTAGGGGCTAGCGGGAGCCTCAATGAGCAGTTCTTC,CASSLGASGSLNEQFF
-,TRBV7-2,-,TRBJ1-1,TGTGCCAGCAGCCGGGGGGTGAACACTGAAGCTTTCTTT,CASSRGVNTEAFF
-,TRBV19,-,TRBJ2-3,TGTGCCAGTAGTATAGCGGGTCATACGCAGTATTTT,CASSIAGHTQYF
-,TRBV29-1,-,TRBJ2-7,TGCAGCGTTCGGAGGGGTGGAAACGAGCAGTACTTC,CSVRRGGNEQYF
-,TRBV7-3,-,TRBJ2-2,TGTGCCAGCAGCTTAATTCATCCCGGCGGGGAGCTGTTTTTT,CASSLIHPGGELFF
-,TRBV9,TRBD2,TRBJ2-1,TGTGCCAGCAGCGTAGCTGGGTACGGGGGGGGCTGGACAGTTGAGCAGTTCTTC,CASSVAGYGGGWTVEQFF
-,TRBV4-3,TRBD1,TRBJ1-2,TGCGCCAGCAGCCAAGGGGACAGGCGGGCAGCGTTCGATGGCTACACCTTC,CASSQGDRRAAFDGYTF
-,TRBV18,-,TRBJ2-3,TGTGCCAGCTCACATAATCCTCAGGGAACAGATACGCAGTATTTT,CASSHNPQGTDTQYF
-,TRBV11-3,TRBD1,TRBJ2-1,TGTGCCAGCAGCCCCGGACAGGTGTCCCCACAATATGAGCAGTTCTTC,CASSPGQVSPQYEQFF
-,TRBV24-1,-,TRBJ2-1,TGTGCCACCACCAGAAGCGGCGCGGGCAATGAGCAGTTCTTC,CATTRSGAGNEQFF
-,TRBV4-1,TRBD1,TRBJ2-1,TGCGCCAGCAGCGCACAGGACAGGGGGCGACCGAACAATGAGCAGTTCTTC,CASSAQDRGRPNNEQFF
-,TRBV11-3,-,TRBJ2-1,TGTGCCAGCAGCCATAGGAGCTCCTACAATGAGCAGTTCTTC,CASSHRSSYNEQFF